These T cell receptor beta chains were read from a single sample in a study of CD8+CD57+ T cells in acquired aplastic anemia. In TCRdb, the reads were re-called with MiXCR into one record per CDR3 protein. The sample consists of about 170,000 distinct CDR3 sequences, around half of them appearing once. The sequencing sample was made of sorted CD4+, CD8+, or CD8+CD57+ T cells (not recorded which) from PBMCs. The origin of the receptors is a human donor with aplastic anemia. CDR3s include the opening cysteine and the closing phenylalanine or tryptophan.

>TRBV10-3
CAIGGGGNEQFF
>TRBV20-1
CSARVPAGVAETQYF
>TRBV27
CASSSSTGPGNSPLHF
>TRBV12-3/TRBV12-4
CASNPGTSYEKLFF
>TRBV2
CASRGSSRTDTQYF
>TRBV10-3
CAISESGGGNTIYF
>TRBV9
CASSVELAGSAYGYEQFF
>TRBV7-8
CASSLSSSSYEQYF
>TRBV2
CASRRGTGEAFF
>TRBV19
CASSRTRDGHQPQHF
>TRBV10-3
CAISGDGPNQPQHF
>TRBV7-2
CASSPRGQGGNEQYF
>TRBV7-7
CASSLGTGRNTQYF
>TRBV7-6
CASGQGGGYTF
>TRBV7-2
CASNPGGSPGQYF
>TRBV19
CASSGGAVYSYNEQFF
>TRBV3-1
CASSVQETRYF
>TRBV20-1
CSASGGSSYEQYF
>TRBV10-3
CAISREGGGELFF
>TRBV5-1
CASSLVGQRSSYNEQFF
>TRBV3-1
CASSQTNSGNTIYF
>TRBV6-5
CASSYRTEAFF
>TRBV20-1
CSARDVAVGPLHF
>TRBV6-1
CASMVLNTEAFF
>TRBV6-1
CASTPGLGYEQYF
>TRBV15
CATSRGGFSTGELFF
>TRBV27
CASSLWLAGVYEQYF
>TRBV4-3
CASSQDPGQVLSPLHF
>TRBV7-3
CASSTRHGQSDTQYF
>TRBV20-1
CSAYLSSGTGVSALHF
>TRBV20-1
CSARISSYNSPLHF
>TRBV7-2
CASSSDLGGKSYNEQFF
>TRBV5-5
CASSLVVSGSEQYF
>TRBV10-3
CAIRIQGNYGYTF
>TRBV12-3/TRBV12-4
CASSLTPQGVSTYEQYF
>TRBV24-1
CATSEPKGPPFSDTQYF
>TRBV6-2/TRBV6-3
CASSLTSGGPYLYEQYF
>TRBV2
CASRDTYGYTF
>TRBV20-1
CSATLGGEGNEQFF
>TRBV3-1
CASSQVSANGYTF
>TRBV2
CAGEEWRNTEAFF
>TRBV20-1
CRAVASNTEAFF